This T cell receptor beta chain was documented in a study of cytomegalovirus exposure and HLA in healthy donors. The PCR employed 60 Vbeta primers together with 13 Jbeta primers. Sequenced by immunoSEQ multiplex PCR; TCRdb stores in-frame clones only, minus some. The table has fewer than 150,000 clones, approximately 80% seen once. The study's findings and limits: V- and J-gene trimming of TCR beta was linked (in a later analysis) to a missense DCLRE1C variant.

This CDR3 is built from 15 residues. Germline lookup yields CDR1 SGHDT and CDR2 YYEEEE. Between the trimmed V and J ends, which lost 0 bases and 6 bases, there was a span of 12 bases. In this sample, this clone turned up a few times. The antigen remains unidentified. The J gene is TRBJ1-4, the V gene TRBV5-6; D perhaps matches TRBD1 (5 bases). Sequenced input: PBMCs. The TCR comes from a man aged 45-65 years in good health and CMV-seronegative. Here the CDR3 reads CASSLAGEGDEKLFF. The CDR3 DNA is TGTGCCAGCAGCTTGGCGGGGGAGGGCGATGAAAAACTGTTTTTT.